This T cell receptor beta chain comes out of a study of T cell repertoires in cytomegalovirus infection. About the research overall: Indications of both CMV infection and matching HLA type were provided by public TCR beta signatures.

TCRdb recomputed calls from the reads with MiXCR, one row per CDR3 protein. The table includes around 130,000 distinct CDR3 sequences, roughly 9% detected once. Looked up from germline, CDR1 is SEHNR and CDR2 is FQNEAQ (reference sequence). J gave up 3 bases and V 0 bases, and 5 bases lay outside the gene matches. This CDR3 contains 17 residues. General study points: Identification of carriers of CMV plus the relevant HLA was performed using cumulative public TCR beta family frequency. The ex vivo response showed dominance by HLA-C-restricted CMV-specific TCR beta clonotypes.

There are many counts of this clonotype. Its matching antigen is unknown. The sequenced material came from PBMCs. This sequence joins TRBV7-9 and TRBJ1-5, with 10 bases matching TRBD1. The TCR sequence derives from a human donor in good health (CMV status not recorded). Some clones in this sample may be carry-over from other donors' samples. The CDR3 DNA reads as TGTGCCAGCAGCTTAGCGAGGGGGACAGGGGCCAATCAGCCCCAGCATTTT. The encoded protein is CASSLARGTGANQPQHF. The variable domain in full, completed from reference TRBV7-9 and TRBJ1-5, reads DTGVSQNPRHKITKRGQNVTFRCDPISEHNRLYWYRQTLGQGPEFLTYFQNEAQLEKSRLLSDRFSAERPKGSFSTLEIQRTEQGDSAMYLCASSLARGTGANQPQHFGDGTRLSIL.